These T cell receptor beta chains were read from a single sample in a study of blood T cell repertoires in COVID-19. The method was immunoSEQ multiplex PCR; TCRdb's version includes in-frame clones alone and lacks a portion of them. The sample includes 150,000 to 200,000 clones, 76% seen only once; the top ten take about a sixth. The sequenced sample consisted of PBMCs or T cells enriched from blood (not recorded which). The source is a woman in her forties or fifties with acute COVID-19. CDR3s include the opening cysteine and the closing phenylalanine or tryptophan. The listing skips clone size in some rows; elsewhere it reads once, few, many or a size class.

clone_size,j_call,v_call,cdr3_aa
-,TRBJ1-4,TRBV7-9,CASSSRDRDPTNEKLFF
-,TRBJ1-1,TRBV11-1,CASSPKEATEAFF
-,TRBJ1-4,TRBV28,CATRVDRGGEKLFF
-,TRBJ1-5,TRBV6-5,CASSYSRGSPQPQHF
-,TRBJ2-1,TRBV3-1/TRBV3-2,CASSRWGGEAYNEQFF
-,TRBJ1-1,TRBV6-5,CASRTGTANTEAFF
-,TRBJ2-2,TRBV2,CASTGSANTGELFF
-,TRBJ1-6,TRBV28,CASSRQGFSPLHF
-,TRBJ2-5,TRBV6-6,CASSYNREETQYF
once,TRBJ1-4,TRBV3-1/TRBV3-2,CASSQWTGPTNEKLFF
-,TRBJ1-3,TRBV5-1,CASSSPGGDTIYF
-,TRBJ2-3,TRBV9,CASSVFRGDTQYF
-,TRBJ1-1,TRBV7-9,CASSSRGMNTEAFF
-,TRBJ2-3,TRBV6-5,CASSYPGGGATDTQYF
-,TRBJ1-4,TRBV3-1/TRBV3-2,CASSQDTFATNEKLFF
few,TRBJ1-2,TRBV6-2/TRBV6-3,CASSLDRIYYGYTF
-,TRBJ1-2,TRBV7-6,CASSLGQGNGYTF